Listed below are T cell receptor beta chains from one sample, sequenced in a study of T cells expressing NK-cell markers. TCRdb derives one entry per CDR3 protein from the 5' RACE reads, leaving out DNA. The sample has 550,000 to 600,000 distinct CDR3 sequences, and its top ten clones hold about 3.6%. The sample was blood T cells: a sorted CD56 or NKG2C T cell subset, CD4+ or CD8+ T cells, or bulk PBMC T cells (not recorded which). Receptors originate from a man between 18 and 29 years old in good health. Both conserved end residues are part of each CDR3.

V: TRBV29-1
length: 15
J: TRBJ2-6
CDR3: CSVVPGTGESNVLTF

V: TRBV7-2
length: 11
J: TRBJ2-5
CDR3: CASSLGGAKDF

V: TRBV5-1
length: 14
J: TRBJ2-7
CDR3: CASSYLLPSYEQYF

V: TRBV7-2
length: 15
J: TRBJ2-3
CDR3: CASSNRQGNTDTQYF

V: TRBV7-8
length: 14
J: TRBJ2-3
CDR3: CASSRITGEDTQYF

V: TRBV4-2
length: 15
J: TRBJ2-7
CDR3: CASSQVTGSSYEQYF

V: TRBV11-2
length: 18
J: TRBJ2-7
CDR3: CASSSPEVLAGPFYEQYF

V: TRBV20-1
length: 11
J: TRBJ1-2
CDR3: CSARGDGGYTF

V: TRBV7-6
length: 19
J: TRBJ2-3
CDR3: CASSLEPPMVGGNTDTQYF

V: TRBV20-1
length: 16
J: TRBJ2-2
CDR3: CSARLLLAGNTGELFF

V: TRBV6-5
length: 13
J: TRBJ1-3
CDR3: CASSYGGGNTIYF

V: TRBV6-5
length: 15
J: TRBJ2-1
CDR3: CASRLDISSTNEQFF

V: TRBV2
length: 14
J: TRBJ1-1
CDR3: CASSGDRANTEAFF

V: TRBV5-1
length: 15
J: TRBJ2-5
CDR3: CASAEGTGISETQYF

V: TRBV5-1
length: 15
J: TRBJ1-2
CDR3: CASSLAIQQNYGYTF

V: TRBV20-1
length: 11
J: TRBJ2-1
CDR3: CSASIGQGRFF

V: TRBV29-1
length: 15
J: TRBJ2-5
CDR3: CSVGGSPGGQETQYF

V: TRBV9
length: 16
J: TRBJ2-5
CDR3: CASSVVQREGLETQYF

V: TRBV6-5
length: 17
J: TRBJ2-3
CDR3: CASSYFLAGGGTDTQYF

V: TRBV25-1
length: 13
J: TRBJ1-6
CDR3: CASSESQNSPLHF

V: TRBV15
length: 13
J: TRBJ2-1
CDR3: CATSRGSPNEQFF

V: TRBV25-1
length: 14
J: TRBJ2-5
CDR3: CASSERGKQETQYF

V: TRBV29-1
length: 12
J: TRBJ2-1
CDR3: CSVGDGYNEQFF

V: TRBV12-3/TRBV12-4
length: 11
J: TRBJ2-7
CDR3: CASSQSGEQYF

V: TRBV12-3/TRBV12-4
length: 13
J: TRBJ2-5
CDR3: CASTSGLPETQYF

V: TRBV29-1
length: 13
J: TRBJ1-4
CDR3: CSVTGSANEKLFF

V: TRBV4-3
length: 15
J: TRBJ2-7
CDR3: CASSQDLGVSYEQYF

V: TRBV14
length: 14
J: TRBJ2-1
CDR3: CASSPLGALIEQFF

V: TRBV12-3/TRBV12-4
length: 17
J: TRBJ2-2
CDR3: CASNGLAGAANTGELFF

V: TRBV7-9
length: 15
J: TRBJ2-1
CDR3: CASSNTGGQSNEQFF

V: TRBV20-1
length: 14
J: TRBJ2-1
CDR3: CSAKPSGSYNEQFF

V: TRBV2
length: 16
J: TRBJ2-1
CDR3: CASRLSRAADTNEQFF

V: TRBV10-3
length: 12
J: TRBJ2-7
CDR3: CATHQGGYEQYF

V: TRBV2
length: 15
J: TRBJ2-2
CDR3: CASSETGLSTGELFF

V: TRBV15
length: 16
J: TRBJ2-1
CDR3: CATSRTGFANYNEQFF

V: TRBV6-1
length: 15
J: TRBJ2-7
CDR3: CASRESWGRAYEQYF

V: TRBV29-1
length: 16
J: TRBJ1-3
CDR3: CSVDLAGGLAGNTIYF

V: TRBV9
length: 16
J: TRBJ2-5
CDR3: CASSLQTSGSRETQYF

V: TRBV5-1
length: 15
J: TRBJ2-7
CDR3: CASTGTSGSYYEQYF

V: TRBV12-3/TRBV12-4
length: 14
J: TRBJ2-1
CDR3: CASSFGWEGVGQFF

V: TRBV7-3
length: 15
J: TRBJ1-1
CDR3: CASSPWDRRNTEAFF

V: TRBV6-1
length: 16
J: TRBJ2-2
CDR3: CASTPWTGSNTGELFF

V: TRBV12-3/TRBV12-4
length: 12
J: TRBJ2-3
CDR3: CASSRVWDTQYF

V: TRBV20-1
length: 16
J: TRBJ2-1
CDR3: CSARPLSGRGSNEQFF

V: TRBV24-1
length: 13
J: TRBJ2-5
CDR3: CATSGSIWETQYF